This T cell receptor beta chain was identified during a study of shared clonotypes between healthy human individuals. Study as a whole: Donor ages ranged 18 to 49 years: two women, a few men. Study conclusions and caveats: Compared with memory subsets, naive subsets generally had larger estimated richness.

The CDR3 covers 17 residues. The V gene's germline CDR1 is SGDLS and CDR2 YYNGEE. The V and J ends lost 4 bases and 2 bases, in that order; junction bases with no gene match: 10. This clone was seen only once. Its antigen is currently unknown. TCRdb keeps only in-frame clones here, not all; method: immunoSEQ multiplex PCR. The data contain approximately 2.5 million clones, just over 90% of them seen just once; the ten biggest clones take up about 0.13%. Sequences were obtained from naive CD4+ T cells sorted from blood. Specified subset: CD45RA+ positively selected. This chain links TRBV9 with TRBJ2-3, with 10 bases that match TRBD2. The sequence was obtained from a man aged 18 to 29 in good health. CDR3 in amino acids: CASSPRSGRITTDTQYF. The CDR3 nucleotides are TGTGCCAGCAGCCCCCGTAGCGGGAGGATTACCACAGATACGCAGTATTTT.